The 29 T cell receptor beta chains in this list originate from one sample, sequenced in a study of tumor and adjacent non-tumor tissue in lung cancer listed by TCRdb under 2018. The method was multiplex PCR. The instrument was an Illumina HiSeq 2500. TCRbeta libraries were constructed through three rounds of nested PCR with primers (Table S4) according to protocols adapted from ARM-PCR. TCRdb took the public reads, trimmed them with fastp at Q25, ran MiXCR for clone calling and kept in-frame beta chains. Rows are unified per CDR3 protein, each entry keeping the most common DNA and genes. Present in this sample are about 93,000 distinct CDR3 sequences, approximately 65% of which were seen just once. Jointly, the top ten make up about 18% of the sample. RNA was extracted from bulk unsorted tissue and checked for quality with a NanoDrop ND-1000 and an Agilent 2100. The sequenced sample was lung tumor tissue. These receptor sequences come from a man in his 60s with non-small cell lung cancer.

The chain is built from TRBV6-1 and TRBJ2-7, with no clear D. This CDR3 is 16 amino acids long. Germline loops: CDR1 MNHNS, CDR2 SASEGT. Trimming took 2 bases from V and 7 from J, leaving 21 bases between them. The CDR3 reads CASSESANRPREEQYF. CDR3 coding DNA: TGTGCCAGCAGTGAATCAGCTAATCGTCCCCGTGAGGAGCAGTACTTC.

The rearrangement joins TRBV7-9 to TRBJ2-6, with D perhaps matching TRBD1 or TRBD2 (6 bases each). Trimming removed 8 bases from V and 0 bases from J, with 17 bases in between. Germline CDR1 reads SEHNR; CDR2 reads FQNEAQ (reference sequence). This CDR3 has 17 amino acids. CDR3: CASGPLRGVSGANVLTF. In nucleotides, the CDR3 is TGTGCCAGCGGCCCCCTGAGGGGGGTCTCTGGGGCCAACGTCCTGACTTTC.

Note on this clonotype: Sequence at one end of the junction differs from germline and may be a read error. The chain has TRBV13 and TRBJ1-2, with TRBD1 identical over 11 bases. In germline, CDR1 is PRHDT, CDR2 FYEKMQ (reference sequence). The CDR3 consists of 14 residues. Here the CDR3 DNA reads TGTGCCAACAGCTCGGACAGGGGGCTTCTAGGCTACACATTC. Amino acid sequence: CANSSDRGLLGYTF.

For this clonotype: One junction end does not reproduce the germline sequence, and a read error may be involved. This sequence joins TRBV4-3 and TRBJ1-1; D is undetermined. The CDR3 has 13 residues. Germline V lookup: CDR1 LGHNA, CDR2 YSLEER. CDR3 residues: CASSQDLSTEVFF. CDR3 bases: TGTGCCAGCAGCCAAGATCTCTCAACTGAAGTTTTCTTC.

On this clonotype itself: As the CDR3 is not closed by the conserved phenylalanine or tryptophan, this likely results from a read error. This rearrangement joins TRBV20-1 to TRBJ1-4; D is unclear. CDR3 length equals 12 residues. The V end was cut by 7 bases, the J end by 5 bases, with 11 bases between. Germline V gene data show CDR1 as DFQATT and CDR2 as SNEGSKA (reference sequence). The CDR3 spells CSVPDPNEKLFL. The CDR3 DNA reads as TGCAGTGTGCCAGACCCAAATGAAAAACTGTTTCTT.

This clonotype occurred a few times. Germline is not matched at one junction end, which may reflect a read error. J is TRBJ1-1 and V is TRBV7-3, with D maybe TRBD1 (5 bases). From germline, CDR1 is SGHTA and CDR2 FQGTGA. This CDR3 has 13 residues. The CDR3 nucleotides are TGTGCCAGCAGCCTAGGGGTCAACACTGAAGCTCTCTTT. Its protein is CASSLGVNTEALF.

The genes are TRBV6-2 or TRBV6-3 and TRBJ1-1, with D maybe TRBD1 (5 bases). This CDR3 comprises 12 residues. Trimming cost V 2 bases and J 11 bases, with 12 bases left between them. The germline V gene has CDR1 MNHEY and CDR2 SVGEGT. The CDR3 protein is CASSYAIGEAFF. In DNA form, the CDR3 reads TGTGCCAGCAGTTACGCGATAGGGGAGGCTTTCTTT.

A remark on this clonotype: At one end, the junction sequence differs from germline, possibly due to a read error. V usage is TRBV11-1 and J usage is TRBJ2-7; TRBD1 might be the D (6 bases). The germline V gene encodes CDR1 SGHAT and CDR2 FQDESV (reference sequence). The CDR3 consists of 15 residues. For the CDR3, the DNA is TGTACCAGCAGGATAACGGACAGAGGGCCCTACGAGCAGTACTTC. Translating gives CTSRITDRGPYEQYF.

A remark on this clonotype: An end of the junction differs from the germline gene, which may be a read error. The chain employs TRBV6-6 and TRBJ2-6, with D possibly TRBD1 on 6 matching bases. The CDR3 runs to 16 residues. In germline, CDR1 is MNHNY, CDR2 SVGAGI (reference sequence). This chain's CDR3 is CASSYVAGAGAKVLTF. CDR3 DNA sequence: TGTGCCAGCAGTTACGTGGCAGGGGCTGGGGCCAAAGTCCTGACTTTC.

As concerns this clonotype: At one boundary the junction diverges from the germline segment, which might be a read error. The gene calls are TRBV12-3 or TRBV12-4 and TRBJ2-1; D not resolved. The CDR3 is 13 residues long. CDR3 sequence reads: CAGSRGRYNEQFF. The CDR3 DNA reads as TGTGCCGGCAGTCGCGGTCGATACAATGAGCAGTTCTTC.

With regard to this clonotype: Relative to the germline gene, one junction end is altered; a read error may explain this. This rearrangement joins TRBV29-1 to TRBJ1-1; the D is unclear. Germline V CDR1 and CDR2: SQVTM, ANQGSEA. This CDR3 comprises 11 residues. For the CDR3, the DNA is TGCAGCGTTCAGGATACCAGTGATGCTTCCTTT. The encoded protein is CSVQDTSDASF.

The gene calls are TRBV6-4 and TRBJ2-2; 8 nucleotides align to TRBD1. V shed 5 bases, J shed 3 bases, and the junction held 5 bases outside the gene matches. The germline CDR1 and CDR2 sequences are MRHNA and SNTAGT. This CDR3 region has 15 residues. CDR3: CASSLTGADTGELFF. CDR3 DNA sequence: TGTGCCAGCAGTTTGACAGGGGCCGACACCGGGGAGCTGTTTTTT.

By its share, this clonotype is medium-sized. CDR3 nucleotides: TGTGCCAGCAGTGAAATGGCAGGGATGGGTGGCTACACCTTC. This sequence encodes CASSEMAGMGGYTF. The J gene is TRBJ1-2, the V gene TRBV6-1; the D gene is possibly TRBD1 (5 bases). Germline CDR1 and CDR2: MNHNS and SASEGT. This CDR3 is built from 14 residues. V shed 2 bases and J shed 7 bases, with 14 bases lying between them.

Remarks on this clonotype: As the CDR3 is not closed by the conserved phenylalanine or tryptophan, this likely results from a read error. The DNA is left out, because the CDR3 cannot be placed on it with certainty; the CDR3 is given as TCRdb lists it. V usage is TRBV21-1 and J usage is TRBJ2-7; the tabulated D call, TRBD2, remains unverified against the DNA. TRBV21-1 is a listed pseudogene. Termini included, the CDR3 measures 17 amino acids. CDR3 sequence reads: CASTTRGTSQTAYGQYS.

Worth noting for this clonotype: This sequence may be a read error, since a much larger clone differs from it by one base. V and J are TRBV6-5 and TRBJ2-1, with TRBD1 matching over 8 bases. The CDR3 is 15 amino acids. CDR1 is MNHEY and CDR2 is SVGAGI in the germline V gene. Here the CDR3 reads CAGSYSQGADNEQSF. DNA of the CDR3: TGTGCCGGCAGTTACTCTCAGGGGGCGGATAATGAGCAGTCCTTC.

This clonotype was found once. One end of the junction fails to match germline, which may point to a read error. The chain combines TRBV4-2 with TRBJ2-6; 7 bases align to TRBD1. Germline V gives CDR1 LGHNA, CDR2 YNFKEQ. This CDR3 spans 18 amino acids. This chain's CDR3 is CAGSQEGTVSSRANVLTF. CDR3 in DNA: TGTGCCGGCAGCCAAGAAGGGACAGTGAGCTCTCGGGCCAACGTCCTGACTTTC.

With regard to this clonotype: At one boundary the junction diverges from the germline segment, which might be a read error. The V gene is TRBV4-2, the J gene TRBJ2-3; D is perhaps TRBD2 (6 bases). The CDR3 consists of 17 residues. In germline, CDR1 is LGHNA, CDR2 YNFKEQ. The chain's CDR3 is CASSQDRPSGGEDTHYF. CDR3 in DNA: TGTGCCAGCAGCCAAGATCGACCTAGTGGAGGGGAGGATACGCATTATTTT.

Remarks on this clonotype: Since the CDR3 does not end with the conserved phenylalanine or tryptophan, this likely comes from a read error. V and J are TRBV6-5 and TRBJ2-6, with D tentatively TRBD1 (6 bases). The CDR3 sequence is 15 residues long. Trimming left V 4 bases short and J 2 bases short, with 9 bases between. The germline gives CDR1 MNHEY, CDR2 SVGAGI. This CDR3 reads CASSFGGAGANVLTL. In DNA form, the CDR3 reads TGTGCCAGCAGTTTTGGGGGCGCTGGGGCCAACGTCCTGACTCTC.

Regarding this clonotype: The missing conserved phenylalanine or tryptophan at the end of this CDR3 makes a read error likely. The V and J genes are TRBV6-2 or TRBV6-3 and TRBJ2-1; 8 nucleotides line up with TRBD2. CDR3 length equals 14 residues. The V gene end was trimmed by 4 bases and the J gene end by 11 bases; junction bases not matched to a gene: 10. The germline CDR1 and CDR2 sequences are MNHEY and SVGEGT. The CDR3 protein is CASSSKAGVGKQFL. CDR3 nucleotides: TGTGCCAGCAGTTCCAAAGCGGGAGTTGGGAAGCAGTTCTTA.

Turning to this clonotype: Since no conserved phenylalanine or tryptophan closes the CDR3, a read error is the likely cause. This chain connects TRBV6-1 to TRBJ2-5; possible D gene TRBD2, 6 bases. The CDR3 loop spans 13 amino acids. In germline, CDR1 is MNHNS, CDR2 SASEGT. Trimming left V 6 bases short and J 5 bases short, with 13 bases between. CDR3 DNA sequence: TGTGCCAGCAGGGACGGGAGTCTCGAGACCCAGTACATC. This translates into CASRDGSLETQYI.

As for this clonotype: At one boundary the junction diverges from the germline segment, which might be a read error. The V call is TRBV12-3 or TRBV12-4, the J call TRBJ1-1; possibly TRBD1 for D (5 bases). This CDR3 has 13 amino acids. This chain's CDR3 is CARSPGKLAEDFF. The DNA for the CDR3 is TGTGCCAGGAGTCCAGGGAAACTTGCTGAAGATTTCTTT.

As for this clonotype: Without the conserved terminal phenylalanine or tryptophan, this CDR3 likely stems from a read error. No DNA is shown, since the ends of the CDR3 on it are uncertain; the CDR3 is the one TCRdb lists. CDR3 amino acids: CASSLGLARNEQSL. The chain couples TRBV4-3 to TRBJ2-1; no DNA check was done on the table's D call, TRBD2. The CDR3 length equals 14 residues, ends included. Per germline, CDR1 LGHNA and CDR2 YSLEER.

By proportion, this clonotype is medium-sized (0.01 to 0.1%). The chain couples TRBV11-3 to TRBJ2-1, with 9 bases that match TRBD2. V lost 0 bases and J lost 0; bases outside the gene matches: 6. The CDR3 length is 18 residues. Germline CDR1 SGHNT, CDR2 YENEEA. CDR3 region: CASSLDKRLAASYNEQFF. The DNA for the CDR3 is TGTGCCAGCAGCTTAGATAAGAGACTAGCGGCCTCCTACAATGAGCAGTTCTTC.

This clonotype was picked up many times. The J gene is TRBJ1-5, the V gene TRBV4-1; D not certain. V was cut by 1 base and J by 5 bases, with 9 bases left in between. Per the germline V gene, CDR1 is MGHRA and CDR2 is YSYEKL. The CDR3 is 14 amino acids. The CDR3 reads CASSQAKSDQPQHF. DNA for the CDR3: TGCGCCAGCAGCCAAGCCAAGTCCGATCAGCCCCAGCATTTT.

With respect to this clonotype: The junction and the germline gene differ at one end; a read error may be behind it. The chain employs TRBV6-2 or TRBV6-3 and TRBJ2-7; 7 bases are shared with TRBD1. The CDR3 consists of 13 residues. Germline V CDR1 and CDR2: MNHEY, SVGEGT. The DNA of the CDR3 is TGTGCCAGCAGTTATATGACAGGGTACGAGCGCTATTTC. It is translated as CASSYMTGYERYF.

This clonotype was recorded many times. J is TRBJ1-6 and V is TRBV6-5; TRBD1 agrees at 8 bases. Looked up from germline, CDR1 is MNHEY and CDR2 is SVGAGI. This CDR3 has 17 residues. The trim removed 2 bases at V and 14 bases at J, leaving 17 bases unmatched. CDR3 coding DNA: TGTGCCAGCAGTTACAGAAGAGGGACAGGCGCGTCCGGGTCCCTCCACTTT. This sequence encodes CASSYRRGTGASGSLHF.

This clonotype came up once. The genes are TRBV12-3 or TRBV12-4 and TRBJ2-5, with TRBD1 matching over 11 bases. The CDR3 runs to 16 residues. The CDR3 reads CGSRSGTGGGGVTQYF. CDR3 sequence (DNA): TGTGGCAGTAGGTCCGGGACAGGGGGTGGAGGTGTGACCCAGTACTTC.

The chain uses TRBV6-2 or TRBV6-3 and TRBJ2-4, with TRBD2 matching 8 bases. The CDR3 consists of 12 residues. V trimming: 5 bases; J trimming: 8 bases; junction bases outside the gene matches: 2. Germline CDR1 is MNHEY and CDR2 is SVGEGT. The CDR3 spells CASSNSGDIQYF. The DNA for the CDR3 is TGTGCCAGCAGTAATAGCGGGGACATTCAGTACTTC.

J is TRBJ2-7 and V is TRBV7-8; 9 positions agree with TRBD1. CDR3 length: 18 amino acids. V trimming: 1 base; J trimming: 0 bases; junction bases outside the gene matches: 10. Germline V gene data show CDR1 as SGHVS and CDR2 as FQNEAQ. This CDR3 reads CASSLGAPGQGSSYEQYF. In DNA, the CDR3 is TGTGCCAGCAGCTTAGGAGCCCCGGGACAGGGATCCTCCTACGAGCAGTACTTC.